Following are 26 T cell receptor beta chains from one sample sequenced in a study of blood T cells in healthy people across ages. Combining a sample-barcoded 5' primer with a J-beta primer mix, a second PCR ran for roughly 6 to 12 cycles. TCRdb itself ran the 5' RACE reads through MiXCR, one entry per CDR3 protein. Of approximately 810,000 distinct CDR3 sequences detected, under 30% appear once; the ten largest clones hold approximately 15%. What was sequenced was blood. These receptors all stem from a woman of 80 years or more in good health.

About this clonotype: A much larger clonotype is one base distant, so this may be a read error. The chain couples TRBV5-1 to TRBJ2-3, with D possibly TRBD1 on 6 matching bases. The germline V gene encodes CDR1 SGHRS and CDR2 YFSETQ. V was shortened by 4 bases and J by 8 bases, with 14 bases between the two germline ends. The CDR3 has 13 residues. For the CDR3, the DNA is TGCGCCAGCAGCCAGGGCGTAGGGGGTACGCAGTATTTT. This sequence encodes CASSQGVGGTQYF.

This clonotype occurred a few times. The J gene is TRBJ1-1, the V gene TRBV3-1; the D is unclear. V was pared by 1 base and J by 4 bases, with 13 bases between. Per the germline V gene, CDR1 is LGHDT and CDR2 is YNNKEL (reference sequence). The CDR3 runs to 15 residues. DNA for the CDR3: TGTGCCAGCAGCCAAGTCGGGCAGACTAGCACTGAAGCTTTCTTT. Amino acids: CASSQVGQTSTEAFF.

In its sample, this clonotype was seen many times. The gene calls are TRBV7-2 and TRBJ1-4, with a weak D call TRBD1 (5 bases). The CDR3 has 15 amino acids. Trimming took off 5 bases at V and 6 bases at J, with 16 bases between the two ends. Germline assignment: CDR1 SGHTA and CDR2 FQGNSA. The CDR3 DNA follows: TGTGCCAGCAGCCCGGGACCTTCTTGGGATGAAAAACTGTTTTTT. It specifies CASSPGPSWDEKLFF. Looking up the rest from reference TRBV7-2 and TRBJ1-4 gives the full variable domain: GAGVSQSPSNKVTEKGKDVELRCDPISGHTALYWYRQSLGQGLEFLIYFQGNSAPDKSGLPSDRFSAERTGGSVSTLTIQRTQQEDSAVYLCASSPGPSWDEKLFFGSGTQLSVL.

This clonotype was seen a handful of times. This sequence joins TRBV4-1 and TRBJ1-4; possibly TRBD1 for D (6 bases). Trimming pared 3 bases from V and 3 bases from J, leaving 11 bases between. In germline, CDR1 is MGHRA, CDR2 YSYEKL. The CDR3 sequence is 15 residues long. CDR3 coding DNA: TGCGCCAGCAGCCAGAAAGACAGGTCTAATGAAAAACTGTTTTTT. Protein product: CASSQKDRSNEKLFF.

In this sample, this clonotype turned up many times. As DNA, the CDR3 is TGCAGTGCCCAGGAGTGGGGGAAAGAGACCCAGTACTTC. It translates to CSAQEWGKETQYF. The V and J genes are TRBV20-1 and TRBJ2-5; tentatively, D is TRBD1 or TRBD2 (5 bases each). Germline V lookup: CDR1 DFQATT, CDR2 SNEGSKA (reference sequence). V lost 6 bases to trimming and J lost 3 bases, with 14 bases between them. This CDR3 contains 13 residues.

This clonotype has a handful of counts. V and J are TRBV7-2 and TRBJ2-2; 11 bases match TRBD2. The V segment lost 5 bases and the J segment 5 bases; nucleotides outside the gene matches: 7. From germline, CDR1 is SGHTA and CDR2 FQGNSA. This CDR3 has 16 amino acids. CDR3 in amino acids: CASSRTSGGRTGELFF. DNA of the CDR3: TGTGCCAGCAGCCGCACTAGCGGGGGCAGGACCGGGGAGCTGTTTTTT.

This clonotype appeared a single time. A much larger clone lies a single base off, so this may be a read error. This chain uses TRBV7-9 with TRBJ2-1; tentative D call: TRBD1 (6 bases). The germline V gene has CDR1 SEHNR and CDR2 FQNEAQ (reference sequence). The CDR3 is 13 residues long. V lost 5 bases and J 4 bases, leaving 9 bases between the germline ends. The DNA of the CDR3 is TGTGCCAGCAGCAACCAGGGGTACAATGAGCAGTTCTTC. This encodes CASSNQGYNEQFF.

This clonotype has ten or more counts. The chain combines TRBV9 with TRBJ2-3; possible D gene TRBD1, 6 bases. This CDR3 region has 14 residues. Trimming removed 0 bases at V and 4 bases at J, with 9 bases between. The germline gives CDR1 SGDLS, CDR2 YYNGEE. The CDR3, as DNA: TGTGCCAGCAGCGTAGTGGGGGCGGCAGATACGCAGTATTTT. It specifies CASSVVGAADTQYF.

This sequence joins TRBV12-3 or TRBV12-4 and TRBJ1-1, with D tentatively TRBD1 (6 bases). V gave up 5 bases and J gave up 5 bases, with 18 bases separating them. The CDR3 has 15 amino acids. CDR3 loop: CASSVGSKGGTEAFF. In DNA form, the CDR3 reads TGTGCCAGCAGTGTGGGTAGTAAGGGGGGAACTGAAGCTTTCTTT.

This clonotype was counted only a few times. Germline is not matched at one junction end, which may reflect a read error. The chain joins TRBV6-1 to TRBJ2-7; 7 bases are a match to TRBD2. CDR3 size: 14 residues. The germline gives CDR1 MNHNS, CDR2 SASEGT. The DNA for the CDR3 is TGTGCCAGCACTGAAGGGCTAGCGGCCTACGAGCAGTACTTC. This codes for CASTEGLAAYEQYF.

This clonotype was seen repeatedly, ten times or more. The chain combines TRBV7-9 with TRBJ1-2; D ambiguous. Germline CDR1 is SEHNR and CDR2 is FQNEAQ (reference sequence). The CDR3 has 14 residues. V lost 1 base to trimming and J lost 7 bases, with 13 bases between them. Written as DNA, the CDR3 is TGTGCCAGCAGCTTAGTCCCACCCGGGCCTGGCTACACCTTC. It translates to CASSLVPPGPGYTF.

Details on this clonotype: At one end, the junction sequence differs from germline, possibly due to a read error. The chain employs TRBV15 and TRBJ2-1; the D is unclear. Germline V CDR1 and CDR2: LNHNV, YYDKDF (reference sequence). CDR3 length: 15 residues. CDR3 amino acids: CATSRAQNSYNERFF. For the CDR3, the DNA is TGTGCCACCAGCAGAGCTCAGAACTCCTACAATGAGCGGTTCTTC.

This clonotype was observed a handful of times. CDR3 DNA sequence: TGCAGCCATCCACAGGGAAACTATGGCTACACCTTC. Its protein is CSHPQGNYGYTF. This chain connects TRBV20-1 to TRBJ1-2; tentative D call: TRBD1 (6 bases). This CDR3 contains 12 residues. CDR1 and CDR2 from the germline V gene are DFQATT and SNEGSKA (reference sequence).

This clonotype has a count of ten or more. This chain uses TRBV9 with TRBJ1-1; D is ambiguous. The CDR3 is made up of 16 amino acids. CDR1 and CDR2 (germline): SGDLS, YYNGEE. The V gene lost 0 bases and the J gene lost 4 bases, with 16 bases spanning the gap. CDR3 nucleotide sequence: TGTGCCAGCAGCGTAGAGCCGCCGGGTAGTGGCACTGAAGCTTTCTTT. Its translation is CASSVEPPGSGTEAFF.

The chain employs TRBV5-1 and TRBJ2-5; weak D call: TRBD2 (7 bases). The CDR3 is 14 amino acids. Germline V gene lookup returns CDR1 SGHRS and CDR2 YFSETQ. V lost 3 bases and J lost 9, with 18 bases in between. CDR3 protein: CASSSQGREEAQYF. The DNA for the CDR3 is TGCGCCAGCAGCTCCCAGGGGAGGGAGGAGGCCCAGTACTTC.

This chain joins TRBV14 and TRBJ2-3; D not certain. The CDR3 covers 12 residues. Between the trimmed V and J ends, which lost 4 bases and 7 bases, there was a span of 9 bases. Germline loops: CDR1 SGHDN, CDR2 FVKESK. The CDR3 DNA sequence: TGTGCCAGCAGCCCGAGCAGTTATACGCAGTATTTT. Translating gives CASSPSSYTQYF.

This clonotype was seen a few times. The V and J genes are TRBV2 and TRBJ1-4; D is ambiguous. The V and J ends lost 7 bases and 5 bases respectively, with 14 bases between them. In germline, CDR1 is SNHLY, CDR2 FYNNEI. The CDR3 sequence is 14 residues long. CDR3 DNA sequence: TGTGCCAGCACCTCGACGGGGTGGAATGAAAAACTGTTTTTT. It is translated as CASTSTGWNEKLFF.

As for this clonotype: A much larger clone lies one base from this, so it may be a read error. This chain joins TRBV7-2 and TRBJ2-1, with D uncertain. The end of the DNA is better explained by TRBJ2-7, so the J call may be wrong. This CDR3 spans 16 amino acids. Germline CDR1 reads SGHTA; CDR2 reads FQGNSA. CDR3: CASSLVGSVSYNEQYF. The DNA for the CDR3 is TGTGCCAGCAGCTTAGTGGGCAGTGTTTCCTACAATGAGCAGTACTTC.

The chain links TRBV20-1 to TRBJ1-2; D possibly corresponds to TRBD1 (5 bases). Germline-derived CDR1 and CDR2 are DFQATT and SNEGSKA (reference sequence). There are 14 residues in the CDR3. CDR3 sequence reads: CSTISTDSTYGYTF. DNA of the CDR3: TGCAGCACCATATCGACAGACTCGACATATGGCTACACCTTC.

This clonotype was observed a few times. V usage is TRBV5-1 and J usage is TRBJ2-1; the match to TRBD1 covers 9 bases. The CDR3 loop spans 15 amino acids. V was pared by 0 bases and J by 9 bases, with 7 bases of the junction left unmatched. Germline CDR1 SGHRS, CDR2 YFSETQ. CDR3 DNA sequence: TGCGCCAGCAGCTTGGGACAGGGGGGAGGTAGTGAGCAGTTCTTC. Its translation: CASSLGQGGGSEQFF.

This clonotype was seen repeatedly, ten times or more. The chain carries TRBV4-1 and TRBJ2-3; 8 nucleotides align to TRBD2. CDR1 is MGHRA and CDR2 is YSYEKL in the germline V gene. V lost 5 bases and J lost 0; bases outside the gene matches: 7. The CDR3 sequence is 16 residues long. The CDR3 sequence: CASSVKLAASTDTQYF. The CDR3 bases are TGCGCCAGCAGCGTTAAACTAGCGGCTAGCACAGATACGCAGTATTTT.

This clonotype was detected many times. This chain joins TRBV7-2 and TRBJ2-7; no clear D gene. CDR1 and CDR2 from the germline V gene are SGHTA and FQGNSA. CDR3 length: 14 residues. V lost 7 bases, J lost 3 bases, and 16 bases lay in between. CDR3 DNA: TGTGCCAGCAAGGAAGGTTCAGGTTTCTACGAGCAGTACTTC. Protein product: CASKEGSGFYEQYF.

This clonotype occurred a few times. The chain is built from TRBV7-3 and TRBJ2-3; the D gene could be TRBD1 or TRBD2 (5 bases each). Deletions cut 6 bases from V and 0 bases from J, with 16 bases between. Germline CDR1 SGHTA, CDR2 FQGTGA. CDR3 length: 16 residues. The CDR3 here is CASSLGVGASTDTQYF. The CDR3 DNA follows: TGTGCCAGCAGTCTCGGGGTAGGGGCCAGCACAGATACGCAGTATTTT.

This clonotype was recorded at least ten times. The chain uses TRBV7-2 and TRBJ2-4; tentative D call: TRBD1 (6 bases). This CDR3 comprises 16 residues. V gave up 6 bases and J gave up 1 base, with 16 bases separating them. The germline V gene encodes CDR1 SGHTA and CDR2 FQGNSA. CDR3 residues: CASRNNRVGAKNIQYF. The CDR3 nucleotides read TGTGCCAGCAGAAATAACAGGGTGGGGGCCAAAAACATTCAGTACTTC. Looking up the rest from reference TRBV7-2 and TRBJ2-4 gives the full variable domain: GAGVSQSPSNKVTEKGKDVELRCDPISGHTALYWYRQSLGQGLEFLIYFQGNSAPDKSGLPSDRFSAERTGGSVSTLTIQRTQQEDSAVYLCASRNNRVGAKNIQYFGAGTRLSVL.

The sample holds many counts of this clonotype. The V and J genes are TRBV6-5 and TRBJ1-1; maybe TRBD1 (6 bases). The CDR3 is 13 residues long. V lost 10 bases and J lost 0, with 12 bases in between. Germline V gene lookup returns CDR1 MNHEY and CDR2 SVGAGI. The CDR3 DNA sequence: TGTGCCATCATGGACAGCATGAACACTGAAGCTTTCTTT. Translated, it gives CAIMDSMNTEAFF.

Of note for this clonotype: This may stem from a read error, because a much larger clone lies one nucleotide away. The rearrangement joins TRBV6-2 or TRBV6-3 to TRBJ2-7; TRBD1 matches 12 bases. V lost 6 bases, J lost 7 bases, and 10 bases stayed unmatched. CDR3 length: 15 amino acids. The germline CDR1 and CDR2 sequences are MNHEY and SVGEGT. This CDR3 is CASSSGTGGADEQYF. Written as DNA, the CDR3 is TGTGCCAGCAGCTCCGGGACAGGGGGCGCGGATGAGCAGTACTTC.